Here is one TCR beta chain with its context. Its target is not known. Here immunoSEQ multiplex PCR was the method, and the copy in TCRdb shows in-frame clones only, minus some. The data hold approximately 180,000 clones, with 88% observed a single time. This CDR3 has 13 residues. Germline CDR1 reads MNHEY; CDR2 reads SVGAGI. V lost 8 bases, J lost 3 bases, and 13 bases lay in between. These data come from a study of T cell responses to AZD1222 COVID-19 vaccine. Whole-study results and caveats: Only after the peak T cell response were repertoires sampled. Unmutated variant regions are reportedly the target of nearly half of TCRs that are spike-specific. Spike-specific TCR depth and breadth grew after two AZD1222 doses.

The chain has TRBV6-5 and TRBJ1-1; D gene ambiguous. This sequence originates from an adult in good health. The input for sequencing was peripheral blood, taken on day 0 of AZD1222 vaccination. CDR3 DNA sequence: TGTGCCAGCTCCCGGGGAGGACACACTGAAGCTTTCTTT. This sequence encodes CASSRGGHTEAFF.